These 17 T cell receptor beta chains were all obtained from the same sample, sequenced in a study of patients and donors after allogeneic stem cell transplantation. TCRdb redid the calling of the RT-PCR reads with MiXCR, one entry per CDR3 protein. Of 920,000 or so distinct CDR3 sequences listed, roughly 18% are singletons. Sequencing input: blood, either unsorted or a sorted T cell fraction (not recorded which). These receptors were collected from a human donor who was either an allogeneic HSCT recipient or a stem cell or donor lymphocyte infusion donor (not recorded which). It is not recorded whose cells these are; they may come from a transplant donor.

This clonotype was counted ten times or more. This sequence joins TRBV12-3 or TRBV12-4 and TRBJ2-7; D uncertain. This CDR3 spans 15 amino acids. V was trimmed by 3 bases and J by 0 bases, leaving 12 bases between them. CDR3: CASSFGQQSSYEQYF. In DNA form, the CDR3 reads TGTGCCAGCAGTTTTGGGCAGCAAAGCTCCTACGAGCAGTACTTC.

The chain uses TRBV9 and TRBJ2-5, with TRBD2 as a possible D gene (7 bases). CDR1 SGDLS and CDR2 YYNGEE come from the germline V gene. The CDR3 length is 16 residues. Trimming stripped 0 bases from V and 7 bases from J, with 19 bases between. The CDR3 sequence is CASSVAAGHIKGTQYF. The CDR3 DNA sequence: TGTGCCAGCAGCGTAGCAGCGGGACATATTAAAGGGACCCAGTACTTC.

The chain recombines TRBV29-1 with TRBJ2-7; TRBD1 matches 8 bases. In germline, CDR1 is SQVTM, CDR2 ANQGSEA. This CDR3 contains 13 residues. The V segment lost 3 bases and the J segment 1 base; nucleotides outside the gene matches: 2. The CDR3 coding sequence is TGCAGCGTTGAGGACAGGGAGTCCTACGAGCAGTACTTC. Its translation is CSVEDRESYEQYF.

The V call is TRBV6-1, the J call TRBJ2-3, with 11 bases identical to TRBD2. Germline V gene lookup returns CDR1 MNHNS and CDR2 SASEGT. V trimming: 6 bases; J trimming: 9 bases; junction bases outside the gene matches: 14. The CDR3 runs to 16 residues. The DNA for the CDR3 is TGTGCCAGCAGACCGGGACTAGCGGCTGGATTAGGGACGCAGTATTTT. Translated: CASRPGLAAGLGTQYF.

This clonotype appeared many times. The chain couples TRBV20-1 to TRBJ2-1, with 7 nucleotides matching TRBD2. V lost 1 base to trimming and J lost 7 bases; unmatched junction nucleotides: 13. The CDR3 length is 16 residues. CDR1 is DFQATT, CDR2 SNEGSKA, per germline (reference sequence). CDR3 amino acids: CSARGTSRGRLNEQFF. The CDR3 nucleotides are TGCAGTGCTAGAGGGACCTCGCGCGGGAGATTGAATGAGCAGTTCTTC.

This clonotype has more than one count but fewer than ten. The chain carries TRBV9 and TRBJ2-5; TRBD1 aligns across 7 bases. Trimming cost V 4 bases and J 5 bases; bases outside gene matches: 14. Germline V lookup: CDR1 SGDLS, CDR2 YYNGEE. The CDR3 has 16 amino acids. The chain's CDR3 is CASSPQGIGRQETQYF. CDR3 coding DNA: TGTGCCAGCAGCCCACAGGGGATTGGTCGTCAGGAGACCCAGTACTTC.

This clonotype was seen a handful of times. The J gene is TRBJ1-1, the V gene TRBV6-1; D unresolved. The germline V gene encodes CDR1 MNHNS and CDR2 SASEGT. CDR3 length: 14 residues. Trimming stripped 1 base from V and 1 base from J, with 7 bases between. The CDR3 here is CASSEGLANTEAFF. DNA of the CDR3: TGTGCCAGCAGTGAAGGTCTTGCGAACACTGAAGCTTTCTTT.

This clonotype was detected only a few times. The V gene is TRBV5-1, the J gene TRBJ2-7; a weak D match, TRBD1 (5 bases). Trimming cost V 1 base and J 2 bases, with 10 bases left between them. The CDR3 covers 14 residues. Germline V gene sequence: CDR1 SGHRS, CDR2 YFSETQ. The CDR3 nucleotides read TGCGCCAGCAGCTTGCAGGGTATTGCCTACGAGCAGTACTTC. As protein: CASSLQGIAYEQYF.

Regarding this clonotype: Relative to the germline gene, one junction end is altered; a read error may explain this. This chain links TRBV7-7 with TRBJ2-5; D gene unclear. The germline V gene has CDR1 SSHAT and CDR2 FNYEAQ (reference sequence). The CDR3 loop spans 14 amino acids. CDR3 residues: CASSPMDHGETQYF. CDR3 DNA: TGTGCTAGCAGCCCGATGGACCACGGGGAGACCCAGTACTTC.

CDR3 sequence: CASSDGSGKWNEQYF. CDR3 in DNA: TGTGCCAGCAGTGACGGGAGCGGGAAGTGGAACGAGCAGTACTTC. The chain combines TRBV27 with TRBJ2-7; 7 bases match TRBD2. V lost 5 bases to trimming and J lost 5 bases; unmatched junction nucleotides: 12. The CDR3 spans 15 residues. Germline V lookup: CDR1 MNHEY, CDR2 SMNVEV (reference sequence).

There are a few counts of this clonotype. The genes are TRBV9 and TRBJ1-1, with TRBD1 identical over 7 bases. The CDR3 covers 15 residues. CDR1 is SGDLS, CDR2 YYNGEE, per germline. The junction had 3 bases not matched to a gene; V was cut back by 0 bases and J by 1 base. CDR3 sequence: CASSVEGAGNTEAFF. Here the CDR3 DNA reads TGTGCCAGCAGCGTAGAGGGGGCCGGGAACACTGAAGCTTTCTTT.

This clonotype was observed a handful of times. The chain links TRBV5-1 to TRBJ2-3, with D unresolved. CDR1 and CDR2 (germline): SGHRS, YFSETQ. Trimming pared 0 bases from V and 0 bases from J, leaving 14 bases between. The CDR3 covers 17 residues. CDR3: CASSLAKGGLSTDTQYF. The CDR3 DNA sequence: TGCGCCAGCAGCTTGGCCAAAGGTGGGCTTAGCACAGATACGCAGTATTTT.

This clonotype was seen a few times. The V call is TRBV7-2, the J call TRBJ2-1; 11 nucleotides match TRBD2. J was trimmed by 5 bases and V by 6 bases; bases with no gene match: 9. CDR1 and CDR2 (germline): SGHTA, FQGNSA. The CDR3 runs 16 residues. CDR3 in DNA: TGTGCCAGCAGTTTATCACCGGGACTAGCGGACAATGAGCAGTTCTTC. Its translation is CASSLSPGLADNEQFF.

The V call is TRBV6-5, the J call TRBJ2-3; no reliable D call. Trimming took 0 bases from V and 3 from J, leaving 13 bases between them. The CDR3 length is 16 residues. Germline lookup yields CDR1 MNHEY and CDR2 SVGAGI. This chain's CDR3 is CASSYSSPQGTDTQYF. The CDR3 DNA reads as TGTGCCAGCAGTTACTCGAGTCCACAAGGTACAGATACGCAGTATTTT.

In this sample, this clonotype turned up many times. The chain joins TRBV12-3 or TRBV12-4 to TRBJ2-1; D remains ambiguous. Trimming removed 2 bases from V and 8 bases from J, with 10 bases in between. CDR3 size: 13 residues. CDR3 DNA: TGTGCCAGCAGTTTATCTCCCGGGCATGAGCAGTTCTTC. It encodes CASSLSPGHEQFF.

The rearrangement links TRBV7-9 to TRBJ2-5, with a tentative D call TRBD2 (6 bases). Looked up from germline, CDR1 is SEHNR and CDR2 is FQNEAQ (reference sequence). This CDR3 is 15 amino acids long. Trimming removed 4 bases at V and 1 base at J, with 13 bases between. Here the CDR3 DNA reads TGTGCCAGCAGCTCGCGTATGGGGGGCCAAGAGACCCAGTACTTC. This translates into CASSSRMGGQETQYF.

This clonotype was recorded a few times. The chain has TRBV4-1 and TRBJ2-2; D tentatively fits TRBD1 or TRBD2 (5 bases each). The CDR3 is 16 amino acids. CDR1 and CDR2 from the germline V gene are MGHRA and YSYEKL. Trimming took off 4 bases at V and 6 bases at J, with 18 bases between the two ends. This chain's CDR3 is CASSRLSGLGSGELFF. CDR3 sequence (DNA): TGCGCCAGCAGCCGATTGTCGGGGCTTGGGTCCGGGGAGCTGTTTTTT.